These 2 T cell receptor beta chains originate from one sample sequenced in a study of cytotoxic CD8 clonotypes in ibrutinib-treated CLL. Profiled with immunoSEQ multiplex PCR; TCRdb holds only in-frame clones, not every one. Among under 200,000 clones, 81% were seen once, and the ten largest hold under 2.5%. The source was PBMCs, collected after 12 months of ibrutinib treatment. All receptors derive from a human donor with chronic lymphocytic leukemia.

CDR3 loop: CASSTPGATRSYEQYF. Here the CDR3 DNA reads TGTGCCAGCAGCACGCCCGGGGCTACACGCTCTTACGAGCAGTACTTC. The V call is TRBV28, the J call TRBJ2-7; TRBD1 or TRBD2 may be the D gene (5 bases each). CDR3 length: 16 amino acids. Trimming removed 6 bases at V and 4 bases at J, with 22 bases between. In germline, CDR1 is MDHEN, CDR2 SYDVKM.

This clone was seen a single time. The genes are TRBV21-1 and TRBJ1-4. TRBV21-1 is a documented pseudogene. The CDR3 is made up of 17 amino acids. CDR3 amino acids: CASSAQSERATNEKLFF. CDR3 coding DNA: TGTGCCAGCAGCGCCCAATCCGAGCGGGCAACTAATGAAAAACTGTTTTTT.